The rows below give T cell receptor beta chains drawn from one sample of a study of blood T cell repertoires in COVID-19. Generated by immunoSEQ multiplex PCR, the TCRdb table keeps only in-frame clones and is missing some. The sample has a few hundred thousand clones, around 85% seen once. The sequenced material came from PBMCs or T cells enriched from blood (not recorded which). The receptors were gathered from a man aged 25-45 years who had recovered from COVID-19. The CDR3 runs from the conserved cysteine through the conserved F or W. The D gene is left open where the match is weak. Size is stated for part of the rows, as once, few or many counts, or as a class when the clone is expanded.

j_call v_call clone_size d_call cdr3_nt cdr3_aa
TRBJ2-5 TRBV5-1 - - TGCGCCAGCAGCTTGACAGGGAAAGGAGAGACCCAGTACTTC CASSLTGKGETQYF
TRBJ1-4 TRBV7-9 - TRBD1 TGTGCCAGCAGCACGCGCTTGGGGACAGCGGTTGCAACTAATGAAAAACTGTTTTTT CASSTRLGTAVATNEKLFF
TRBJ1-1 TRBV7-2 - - TGTGCCAGCAGCTTGAGCGGAAGGGTGAACACTGAAGCTTTCTTT CASSLSGRVNTEAFF
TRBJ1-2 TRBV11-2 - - TGTGCCAGCAGCTTCGTTGGACGGGAGAACTATGGCTACACCTTC CASSFVGRENYGYTF
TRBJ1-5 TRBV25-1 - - TGTGCCAGCAGTGACTCGGTTTTTCTCGGCAATCAGCCCCAGCATTTT CASSDSVFLGNQPQHF
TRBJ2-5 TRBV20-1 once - TGCAGCGAGATCCAGGGGGAGACCCAGTACTTC CSEIQGETQYF
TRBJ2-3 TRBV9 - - TGTGCCACAAGCCGGGGGACCACAGATACGCAGTATTTT CATSRGTTDTQYF
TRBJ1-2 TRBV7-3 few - TGTGCCAGCAGCTTAACCCCAGGATCCTCCTATGGCTACACCTTC CASSLTPGSSYGYTF
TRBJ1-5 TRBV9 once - TGTGCCAGCACCCCGGGAGGAACGAGCAATCAGCCCCAGCATTTT CASTPGGTSNQPQHF
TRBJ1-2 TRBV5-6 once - TGTGCCAGCAGCTTGGTGCTACAGGGATATGGCTACACCTTC CASSLVLQGYGYTF
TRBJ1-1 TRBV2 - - TGTGCCAGCAGGGGGACACTGAACACTGAAGCTTTCTTT CASRGTLNTEAFF
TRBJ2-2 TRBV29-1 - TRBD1 TGCAGCGTTGCAGGGGGCAACACCGGGGAGCTGTTTTTT CSVAGGNTGELFF
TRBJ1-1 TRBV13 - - TGTGCCAGCAGCTTAGCCACGGGGTGGGGAAACACTGAAGCTTTCTTT CASSLATGWGNTEAFF
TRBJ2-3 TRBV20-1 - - TGCAGTGCTAGAGTCAGGGGGGTGGAGTATTTT CSARVRGVEYF
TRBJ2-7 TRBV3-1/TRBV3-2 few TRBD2 TGTGCCAGCAGCCAAGGACTGGGGAGGGACGAGCAGTACTTC CASSQGLGRDEQYF
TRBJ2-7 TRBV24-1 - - TGTGCCACCAGTGACTCCCTCGGGGGTGCCTACGAGCAGTACTTC CATSDSLGGAYEQYF
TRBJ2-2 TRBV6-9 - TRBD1 TGTGCCAGCAGTTACCCGACAGGGTATGTCGGGGAGCTGTTTTTT CASSYPTGYVGELFF
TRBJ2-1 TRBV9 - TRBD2 TGTGCCAGCAGCGTAGAAGGCGGGGGGCTGTTCAATGAGCAGTTCTTC CASSVEGGGLFNEQFF
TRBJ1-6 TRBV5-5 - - TGTGCCAGCCTATCTGGGCCGAGTTATAATTCACCCCTCCACTTT CASLSGPSYNSPLHF
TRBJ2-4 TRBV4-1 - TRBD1 TGCGCCAGCAGCCAAGGTGGGGTTACAGGGGTGGGTGACATTCAGTACTTC CASSQGGVTGVGDIQYF
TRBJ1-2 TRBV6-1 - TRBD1 TGTGCCAGCAGTGAAGTCGGACAGGGTAATGGCTACACCTTC CASSEVGQGNGYTF
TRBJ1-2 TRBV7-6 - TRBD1 TGTGCCAGCAGCTTAGCAGCCGGGACAGGGGGCGCGGGAGGCTACACCTTC CASSLAAGTGGAGGYTF
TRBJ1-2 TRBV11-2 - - TGTGCCAGCAGCTTAGGTGGGGGCGGCTATGGCTACACCTTC CASSLGGGGYGYTF
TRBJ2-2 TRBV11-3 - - TGTGCCAGCAGCTTTGGAGGAAACACCGGGGAGCTGTTTTTT CASSFGGNTGELFF
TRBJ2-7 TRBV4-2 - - TGTGCCAGCAGCCATGAACATGGCTACGAGCAGTACTTC CASSHEHGYEQYF
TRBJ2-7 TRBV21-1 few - TGTGCCAGGATTTATTGGACAGGGGGTTACGAGCAGTACTTC CARIYWTGGYEQYF
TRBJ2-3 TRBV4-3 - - TGCGCCAGCAGCCAAGAGGTCAGCAGGGGCTGGGATACGCAGTATTTT CASSQEVSRGWDTQYF
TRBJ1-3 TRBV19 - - TGTGCCAGCACCTACGGACTCTCTGGAAACACCATATATTTT CASTYGLSGNTIYF
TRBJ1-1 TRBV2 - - TGTGCCAGCAGTGATGGCAGGGACACTGAAGCTTTCTTT CASSDGRDTEAFF
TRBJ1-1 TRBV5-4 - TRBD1 TGTGCCAGCAGCTGGGGACAGGGCGAACCCCTTCAGCGAGCTTTCTTT CASSWGQGEPLQRAFF
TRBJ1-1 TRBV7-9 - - TGTGCCAGCAGCCCAATGGCCCGAAACACTGAAGCTTTCTTT CASSPMARNTEAFF
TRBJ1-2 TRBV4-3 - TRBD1 TGCGCCAGCAGCCAAGGGGGCAGGGGGCCTGGTGGCTACACCTTC CASSQGGRGPGGYTF
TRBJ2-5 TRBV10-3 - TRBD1 TGTGCCATCACCGGGACAGGAGACCAAGAGACCCAGTACTTC CAITGTGDQETQYF
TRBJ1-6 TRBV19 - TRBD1 TGTGCCAGTACTAGGACAGGGCAGAATTCACCCCTCCACTTT CASTRTGQNSPLHF
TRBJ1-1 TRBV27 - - TGTGCCAGCAGTTCAGGAGGGTGGGTTTCTTTCTTT CASSSGGWVSFF
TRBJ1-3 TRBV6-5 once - TGTGCCACCCGCGATCCCGGAAACACCATATATTTT CATRDPGNTIYF
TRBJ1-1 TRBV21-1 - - TGTGCCAGCAGCAAGGGGGCAACTGAAGCTTTCTTT CASSKGATEAFF
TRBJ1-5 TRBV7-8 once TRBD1 TGTGCCAGCAGCCGGACAGGGACGAACGTACAGCCCCAGCATTTT CASSRTGTNVQPQHF
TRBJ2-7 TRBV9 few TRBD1 TGTGCCAGCAGCCAAACAGGGGGCCCTTCCTACGAGCAGTACTTC CASSQTGGPSYEQYF
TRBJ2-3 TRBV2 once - TGTGCCAGCAGTGAAGTTCTCGGGGTTAGGTACACAGATACGCAGTATTTT CASSEVLGVRYTDTQYF
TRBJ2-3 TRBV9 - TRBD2 TGTGCCAGCAGCGTAGGACTAGCGGATAGCACAGATACGCAGTATTTT CASSVGLADSTDTQYF
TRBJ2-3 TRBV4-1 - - TGCGCCAGCAGCCTTAGTGGCGGGGCTGGCACAGATACGCAGTATTTT CASSLSGGAGTDTQYF
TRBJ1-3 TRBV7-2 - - TGTGCCAGCAGCTTAGAGCGTGCCCTAAACACCATATATTTT CASSLERALNTIYF
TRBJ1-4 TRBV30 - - TGTGCCTGGAACACAGGAGCAACTAATGAAAAACTGTTTTTT CAWNTGATNEKLFF
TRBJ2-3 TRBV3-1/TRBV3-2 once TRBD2 TGTGCCAGCAGCCAAGATAGGATTAGCGGGGCGTATTTT CASSQDRISGAYF